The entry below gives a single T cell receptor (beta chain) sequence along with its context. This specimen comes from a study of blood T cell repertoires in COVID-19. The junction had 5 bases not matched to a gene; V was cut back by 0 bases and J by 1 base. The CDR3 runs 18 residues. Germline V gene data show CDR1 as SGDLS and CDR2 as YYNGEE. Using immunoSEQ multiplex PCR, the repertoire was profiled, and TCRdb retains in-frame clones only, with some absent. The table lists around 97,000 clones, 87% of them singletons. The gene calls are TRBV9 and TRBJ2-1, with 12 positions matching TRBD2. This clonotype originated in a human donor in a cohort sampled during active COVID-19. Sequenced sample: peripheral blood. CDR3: CASSVGGTSGPSYNEQFF. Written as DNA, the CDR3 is TGTGCCAGCAGCGTAGGGGGGACTAGCGGGCCATCCTACAATGAGCAGTTCTTC.